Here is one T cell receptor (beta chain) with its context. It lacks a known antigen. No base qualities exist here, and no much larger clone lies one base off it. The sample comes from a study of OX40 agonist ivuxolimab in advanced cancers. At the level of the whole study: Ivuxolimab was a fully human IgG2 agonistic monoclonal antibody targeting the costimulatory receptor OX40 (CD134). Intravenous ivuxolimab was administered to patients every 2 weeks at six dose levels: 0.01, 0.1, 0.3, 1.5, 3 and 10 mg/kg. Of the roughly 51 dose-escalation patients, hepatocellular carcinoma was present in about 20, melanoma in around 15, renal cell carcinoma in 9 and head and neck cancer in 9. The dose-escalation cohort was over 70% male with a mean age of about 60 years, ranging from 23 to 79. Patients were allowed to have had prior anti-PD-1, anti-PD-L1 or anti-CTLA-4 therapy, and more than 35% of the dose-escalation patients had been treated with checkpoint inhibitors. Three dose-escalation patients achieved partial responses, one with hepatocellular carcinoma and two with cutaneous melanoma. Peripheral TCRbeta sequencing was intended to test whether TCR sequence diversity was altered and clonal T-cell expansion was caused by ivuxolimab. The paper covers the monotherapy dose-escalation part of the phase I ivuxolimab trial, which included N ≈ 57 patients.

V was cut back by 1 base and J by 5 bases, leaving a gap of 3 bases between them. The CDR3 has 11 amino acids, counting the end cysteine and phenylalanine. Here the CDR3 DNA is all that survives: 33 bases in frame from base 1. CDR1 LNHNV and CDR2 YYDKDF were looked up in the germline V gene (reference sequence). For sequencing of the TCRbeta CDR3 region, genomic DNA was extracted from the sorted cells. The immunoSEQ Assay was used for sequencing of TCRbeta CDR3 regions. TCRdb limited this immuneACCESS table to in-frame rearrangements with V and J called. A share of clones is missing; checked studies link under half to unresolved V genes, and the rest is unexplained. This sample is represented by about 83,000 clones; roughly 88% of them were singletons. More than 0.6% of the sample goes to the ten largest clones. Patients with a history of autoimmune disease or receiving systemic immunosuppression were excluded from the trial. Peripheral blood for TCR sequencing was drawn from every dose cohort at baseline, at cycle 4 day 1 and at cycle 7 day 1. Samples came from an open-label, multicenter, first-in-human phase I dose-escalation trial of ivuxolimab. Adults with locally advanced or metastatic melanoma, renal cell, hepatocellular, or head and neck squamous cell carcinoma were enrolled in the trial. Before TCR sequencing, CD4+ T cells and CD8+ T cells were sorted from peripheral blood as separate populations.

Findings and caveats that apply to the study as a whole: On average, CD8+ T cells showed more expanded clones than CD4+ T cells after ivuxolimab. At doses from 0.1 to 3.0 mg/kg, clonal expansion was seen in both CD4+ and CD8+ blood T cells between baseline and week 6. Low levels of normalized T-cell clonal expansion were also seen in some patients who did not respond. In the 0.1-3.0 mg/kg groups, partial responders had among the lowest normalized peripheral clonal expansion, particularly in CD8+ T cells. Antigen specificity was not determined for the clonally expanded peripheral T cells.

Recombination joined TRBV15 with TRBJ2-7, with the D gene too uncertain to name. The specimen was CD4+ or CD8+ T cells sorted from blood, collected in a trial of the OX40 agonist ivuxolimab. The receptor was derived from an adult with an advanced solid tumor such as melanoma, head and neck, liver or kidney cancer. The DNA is TGTGCCACCAGCAGAGGTAACGAGCAGTACTTC. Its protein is CATSRGNEQYF.